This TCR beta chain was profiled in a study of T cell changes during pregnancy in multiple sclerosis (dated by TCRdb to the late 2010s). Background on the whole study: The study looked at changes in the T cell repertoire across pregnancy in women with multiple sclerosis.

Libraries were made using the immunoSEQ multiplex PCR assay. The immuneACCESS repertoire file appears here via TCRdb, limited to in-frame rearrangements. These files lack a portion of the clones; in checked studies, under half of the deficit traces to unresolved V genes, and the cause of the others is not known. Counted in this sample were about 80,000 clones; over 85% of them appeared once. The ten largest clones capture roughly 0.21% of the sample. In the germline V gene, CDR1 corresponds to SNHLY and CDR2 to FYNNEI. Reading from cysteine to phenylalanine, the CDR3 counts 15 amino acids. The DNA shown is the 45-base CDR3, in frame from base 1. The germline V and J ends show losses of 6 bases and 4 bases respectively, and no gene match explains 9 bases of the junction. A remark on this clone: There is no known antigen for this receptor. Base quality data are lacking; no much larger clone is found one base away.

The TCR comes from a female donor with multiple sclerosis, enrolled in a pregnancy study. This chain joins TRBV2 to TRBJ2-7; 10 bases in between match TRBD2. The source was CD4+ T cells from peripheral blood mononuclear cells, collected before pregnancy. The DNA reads TGTGCCAGCAGGCCGGGACTAGCGTCTCAATACGAGCAGTACTTC. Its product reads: CASRPGLASQYEQYF.